The TCR beta chain under discussion was sequenced for a study of T cells after yellow fever vaccination. From the 5' RACE reads, TCRdb called clonotypes with MiXCR, one entry per CDR3 protein. The table has some 350,000 distinct CDR3 sequences, 8.7% seen once. At least ten counts were recorded for this clonotype. With 4 bases removed from V and 0 bases from J, the gap between germline ends came to 10 bases. Germline V gene data show CDR1 as DFQATT and CDR2 as SNEGSKA (reference sequence). The CDR3 is 14 amino acids. The sequencing here drew on PBMCs, taken on the day of the first yellow fever vaccination. The V and J genes are TRBV20-1 and TRBJ1-3, with D perhaps TRBD1 (6 bases). The origin of this receptor is a young man who received the YFV17D yellow fever vaccine. CDR3 loop: CSAKDRTSGNTIYF. CDR3 coding DNA: TGCAGTGCTAAAGACAGGACCTCTGGAAACACCATATATTTT.